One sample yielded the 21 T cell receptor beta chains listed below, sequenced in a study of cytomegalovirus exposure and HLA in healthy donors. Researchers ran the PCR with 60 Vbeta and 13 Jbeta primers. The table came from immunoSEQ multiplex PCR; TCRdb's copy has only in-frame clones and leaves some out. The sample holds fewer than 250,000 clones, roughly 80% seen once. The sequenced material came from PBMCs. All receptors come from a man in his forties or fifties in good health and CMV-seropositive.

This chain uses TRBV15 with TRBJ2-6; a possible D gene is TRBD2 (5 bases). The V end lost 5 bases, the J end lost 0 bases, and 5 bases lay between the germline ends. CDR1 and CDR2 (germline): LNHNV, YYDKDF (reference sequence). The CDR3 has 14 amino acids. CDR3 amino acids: CATSRDSGANVLTF. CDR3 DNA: TGTGCCACCAGCCGGGACTCTGGGGCCAACGTCCTGACTTTC.

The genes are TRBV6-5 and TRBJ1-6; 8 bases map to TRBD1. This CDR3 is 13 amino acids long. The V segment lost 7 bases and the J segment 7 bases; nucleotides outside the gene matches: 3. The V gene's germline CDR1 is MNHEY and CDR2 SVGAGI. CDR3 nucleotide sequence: TGTGCCAGCAATAACAGGGGGAATTCACCCCTCCACTTT. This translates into CASNNRGNSPLHF.

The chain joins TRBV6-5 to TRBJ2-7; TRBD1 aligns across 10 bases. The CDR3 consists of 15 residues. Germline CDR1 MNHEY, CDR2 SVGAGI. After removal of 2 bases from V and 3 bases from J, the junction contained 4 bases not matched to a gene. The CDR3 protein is CASSYGQGGYYEQYF. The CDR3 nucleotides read TGTGCCAGCAGTTACGGACAGGGGGGTTACTACGAGCAGTACTTC.

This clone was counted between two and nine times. The CDR3 here is CASSLSIGGGYTF. The CDR3 region has the DNA TGTGCCAGCAGTTTATCGATCGGAGGTGGCTACACCTTC. The chain recombines TRBV27 with TRBJ1-2; D remains ambiguous. Germline values: CDR1 MNHEY, CDR2 SMNVEV (reference sequence). The CDR3 spans 13 residues. V was shortened by 0 bases and J by 7 bases, with 9 bases between the two germline ends.

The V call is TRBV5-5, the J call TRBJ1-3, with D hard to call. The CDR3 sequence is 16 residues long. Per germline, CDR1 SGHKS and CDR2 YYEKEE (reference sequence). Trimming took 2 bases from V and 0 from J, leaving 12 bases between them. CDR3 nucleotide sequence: TGTGCCAGCAGCTTCAGGTCAGGACTCTCTGGAAACACCATATATTTT. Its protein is CASSFRSGLSGNTIYF.

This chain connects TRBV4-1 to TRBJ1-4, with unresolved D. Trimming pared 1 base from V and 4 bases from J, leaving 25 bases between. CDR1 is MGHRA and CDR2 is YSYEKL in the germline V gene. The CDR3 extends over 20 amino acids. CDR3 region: CASSQGSLVGRIGVNEKLFF. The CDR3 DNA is TGCGCCAGCAGCCAAGGATCCCTCGTTGGCAGGATAGGCGTTAATGAAAAACTGTTTTTT.

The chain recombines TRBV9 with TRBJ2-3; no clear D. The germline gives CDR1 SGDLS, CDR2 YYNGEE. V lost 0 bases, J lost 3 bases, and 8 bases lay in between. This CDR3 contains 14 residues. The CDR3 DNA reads TGTGCCAGCAGCGTAGGAAGGCGGACAGATACGCAGTATTTT. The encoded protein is CASSVGRRTDTQYF.

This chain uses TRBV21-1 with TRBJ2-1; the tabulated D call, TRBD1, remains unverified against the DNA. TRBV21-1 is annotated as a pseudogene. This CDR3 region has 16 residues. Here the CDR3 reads CASSTGWKSSYNEQFF. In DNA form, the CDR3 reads TGTGCCAGCAGTACAGGGTGGAAGAGCTCCTACAATGAGCAGTTCTTC.

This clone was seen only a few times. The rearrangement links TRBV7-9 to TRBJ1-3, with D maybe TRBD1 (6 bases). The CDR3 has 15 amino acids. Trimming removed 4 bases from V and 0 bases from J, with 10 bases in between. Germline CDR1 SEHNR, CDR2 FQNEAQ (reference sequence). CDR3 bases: TGTGCCAGCAGCTCAGACAGGAACTCTGGAAACACCATATATTTT. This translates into CASSSDRNSGNTIYF.

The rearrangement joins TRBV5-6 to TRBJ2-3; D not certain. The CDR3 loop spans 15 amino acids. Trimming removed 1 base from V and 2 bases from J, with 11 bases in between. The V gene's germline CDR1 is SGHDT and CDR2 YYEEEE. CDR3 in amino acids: CASSLLQRYTDTQYF. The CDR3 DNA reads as TGTGCCAGCAGCTTGTTACAGAGATACACAGATACGCAGTATTTT.

The CDR3 nucleotides read TGTGCCAGCAGCGTAGCTGTGACAGGGACCAATGAGCAGTTCTTC. As protein: CASSVAVTGTNEQFF. J is TRBJ2-1 and V is TRBV9; 7 nucleotides match TRBD1. Looked up from germline, CDR1 is SGDLS and CDR2 is YYNGEE. The CDR3 spans 15 residues. Trimming at V came to 0 bases and at J to 6 bases, leaving 6 bases not matched to a gene.

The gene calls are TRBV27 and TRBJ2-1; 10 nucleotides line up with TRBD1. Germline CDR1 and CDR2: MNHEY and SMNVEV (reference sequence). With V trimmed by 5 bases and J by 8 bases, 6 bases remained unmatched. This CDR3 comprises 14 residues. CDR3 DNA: TGTGCCAGCAGTCTCGACAGGGGGCAGGATGAGCAGTTCTTC. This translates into CASSLDRGQDEQFF.

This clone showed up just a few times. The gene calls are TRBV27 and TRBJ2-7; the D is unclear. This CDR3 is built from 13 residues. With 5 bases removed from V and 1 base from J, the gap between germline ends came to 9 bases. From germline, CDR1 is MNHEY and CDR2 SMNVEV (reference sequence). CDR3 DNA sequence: TGTGCCAGCAGTCGGGTGCGGTCCTACGAGCAGTACTTC. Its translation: CASSRVRSYEQYF.

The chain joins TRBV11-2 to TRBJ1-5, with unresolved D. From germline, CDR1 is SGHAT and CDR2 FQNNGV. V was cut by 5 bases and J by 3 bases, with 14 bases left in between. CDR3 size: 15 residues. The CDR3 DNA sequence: TGTGCCAGCAGCCAAGATTACACCACCAATCAGCCCCAGCATTTT. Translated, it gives CASSQDYTTNQPQHF.

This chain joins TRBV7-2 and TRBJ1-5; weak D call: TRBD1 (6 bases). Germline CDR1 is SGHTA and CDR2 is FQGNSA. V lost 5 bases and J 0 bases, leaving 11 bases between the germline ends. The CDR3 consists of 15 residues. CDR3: CASSVQGISNQPQHF. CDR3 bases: TGTGCCAGCAGCGTACAGGGAATTAGCAATCAGCCCCAGCATTTT. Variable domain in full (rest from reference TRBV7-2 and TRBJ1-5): GAGVSQSPSNKVTEKGKDVELRCDPISGHTALYWYRQSLGQGLEFLIYFQGNSAPDKSGLPSDRFSAERTGGSVSTLTIQRTQQEDSAVYLCASSVQGISNQPQHFGDGTRLSIL.

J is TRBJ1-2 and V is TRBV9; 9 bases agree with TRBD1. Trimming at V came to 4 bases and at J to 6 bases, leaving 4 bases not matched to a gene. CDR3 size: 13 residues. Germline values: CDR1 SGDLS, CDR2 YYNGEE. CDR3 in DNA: TGTGCCAGCAGCCTGGGACAGGGAGATGGCTACACCTTC. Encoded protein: CASSLGQGDGYTF. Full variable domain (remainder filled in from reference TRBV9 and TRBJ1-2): DSGVTQTPKHLITATGQRVTLRCSPRSGDLSVYWYQQSLDQGLQFLIQYYNGEERAKGNILERFSAQQFPDLHSELNLSSLELGDSALYFCASSLGQGDGYTFGSGTRLTVV.

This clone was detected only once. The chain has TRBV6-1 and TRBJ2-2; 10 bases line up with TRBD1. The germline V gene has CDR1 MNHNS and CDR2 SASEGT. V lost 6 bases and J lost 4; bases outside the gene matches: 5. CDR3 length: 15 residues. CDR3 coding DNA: TGTGCCAGCAGCCCGGGACAGGGGATCACCGGGGAGCTGTTTTTT. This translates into CASSPGQGITGELFF.

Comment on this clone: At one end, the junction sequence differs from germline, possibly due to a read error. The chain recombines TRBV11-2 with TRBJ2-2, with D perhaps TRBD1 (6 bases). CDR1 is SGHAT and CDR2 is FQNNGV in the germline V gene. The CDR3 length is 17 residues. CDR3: CASSLEGQPKSTRELFF. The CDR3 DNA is TGTGCCAGCAGCTTAGAAGGACAGCCGAAATCCACCCGGGAGCTGTTTTTT.

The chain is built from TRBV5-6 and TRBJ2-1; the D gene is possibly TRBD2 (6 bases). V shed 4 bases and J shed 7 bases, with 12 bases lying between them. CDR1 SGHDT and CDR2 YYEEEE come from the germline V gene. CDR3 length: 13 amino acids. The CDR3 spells CASSAGTQNEQFF. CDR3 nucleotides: TGTGCCAGCAGCGCCGGGACTCAAAATGAGCAGTTCTTC.

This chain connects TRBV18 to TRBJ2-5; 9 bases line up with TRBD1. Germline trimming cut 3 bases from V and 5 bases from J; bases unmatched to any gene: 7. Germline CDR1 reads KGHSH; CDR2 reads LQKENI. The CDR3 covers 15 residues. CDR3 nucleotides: TGTGCCAGCTCACCCGGGACAGGGAGGTTGGAGACCCAGTACTTC. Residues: CASSPGTGRLETQYF.

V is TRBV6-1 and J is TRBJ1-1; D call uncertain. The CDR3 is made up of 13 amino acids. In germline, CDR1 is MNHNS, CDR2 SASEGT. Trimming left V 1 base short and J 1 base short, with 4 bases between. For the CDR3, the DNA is TGTGCCAGCAGTGAAGTGGCGAACACTGAAGCTTTCTTT. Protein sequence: CASSEVANTEAFF.